The sequence of this T cell receptor (beta chain) was determined in a study of graft-versus-host responses after intestinal transplantation. In the study overall: Anti-thymocyte globulin was used for induction in all recipients, who then took tacrolimus and steroids for about 3 years. Study-level results: Among recipient marrow samples, GvH clones were found; some appeared first in ileum or blood. Elevated graft-versus-host to host-versus-graft clonal ratios in allografts were recorded for patients with graft-donor T cell macrochimerism.

Proliferating CFSE-low CD3+CD4+ and CD3+CD8+ responders were sorted post-reaction. The CDR3 sequence is 15 residues long. Germline CDR1 reads MNHEY; CDR2 reads SVGAGI. V lost 5 bases and J lost 6; bases outside the gene matches: 10. Profiled with immunoSEQ multiplex PCR; TCRdb holds only in-frame clones, not every one. The profile shows more than 12,000 clones, 25% to 35% of them singletons. Sequencing was performed on alloreactive CD4+ T cells from a mixed lymphocyte reaction culture, taken before intestinal transplant. As for subset: CFSE-low proliferating T cells sorted from approximately six-day pre-transplant mixed lymphocyte reaction (GvH or HvG direction). The source is a human patient who received an intestinal transplant. The rearrangement links TRBV6-5 to TRBJ1-5; TRBD1 aligns across 7 bases. CDR3 in amino acids: CASSTRQGMGQPQHF. In nucleotides, the CDR3 is TGTGCCAGCAGTACTCGACAGGGTATGGGTCAGCCCCAGCATTTT.